Given below is one TCR beta chain in context. The data originate from a study of T-cell reconstitution after alpha-beta-depleted transplantation in children. The TCRbeta library was prepared with unique molecular identifiers. Using its own MiXCR run on the PCR reads, TCRdb lists one record per CDR3 protein. This table holds some 530,000 distinct CDR3 sequences, approximately 12% found once. From germline, CDR1 is SGHRS and CDR2 YFSETQ. The CDR3 length is 16 residues. Trimming took 4 bases from V and 2 from J; bases not matched to a gene: 9. Sequencing used PBMCs from the stem cell graft donor, obtained from the stem cell graft. V is TRBV5-1 and J is TRBJ1-5; 7 nucleotides agree with TRBD1. The clonotype originates from a human donor who donated a stem cell graft to a child with combined immunodeficiency. The CDR3 DNA reads as TGCGCCAGCAGCCCCGAGGGTGGACAGGGCAATCAGCCCCAGCATTTT. This sequence encodes CASSPEGGQGNQPQHF. Full variable domain (missing parts from reference TRBV5-1 and TRBJ1-5): KAGVTQTPRYLIKTRGQQVTLSCSPISGHRSVSWYQQTPGQGLQFLFEYFSETQRNKGNFPGRFSGRQFSNSRSEMNVSTLELGDSALYLCASSPEGGQGNQPQHFGDGTRLSIL.